This T cell receptor (beta chain) was found in a study of tumor and adjacent non-tumor tissue in lung cancer. Study-level information: Each sample yielded roughly 4 million productive TCRbeta reads on average. Findings and caveats of the study: Significantly higher TCR diversity was found in tumor than normal lung. Patients with more diverse tumor TCRs had worse survival. Top 100 clones took a larger repertoire share in normal lung.

No cell sorting was done before RNA was extracted from the tissue. CDR1 MNHEY and CDR2 SVGEGT come from the germline V gene. The length of the CDR3 is 14 residues. Between the trimmed V and J ends, which lost 4 bases and 16 bases, there was a span of 23 bases. TCRbeta libraries were built with three rounds of nested PCR, modified from ARM-PCR. TCRdb itself ran the multiplex PCR reads through MiXCR, one entry per CDR3 protein. The table lists about 110,000 distinct CDR3 sequences, 84% of them singletons. Concerning this clonotype: Antigen specificity is unknown.

Sequencing was done on a sample of lung tumor tissue. This TCR came from a man in his 70s with non-small cell lung cancer. The chain carries TRBV6-2 or TRBV6-3 and TRBJ1-5; tentatively, D is TRBD1 (5 bases). The CDR3 sequence is CASSFHRLDQPLHF. CDR3 sequence (DNA): TGTGCCAGCAGTTTCCACAGGTTAGATCAGCCCTTACATTTT.